This T cell receptor beta chain came from a study of OX40 agonist ivuxolimab in advanced cancers. Study overall: The dose-escalation cohort had hepatocellular carcinoma, melanoma, renal cell or head and neck cancer. The study, taken as a whole, reports: Average numbers of expanded clones were greater in CD8+ T cells than in CD4+. No determination was made of the antigen specificity of the expanded peripheral T cells.

The V gene's germline CDR1 is SGHAT and CDR2 FQDESV (reference sequence). This CDR3 is 16 amino acids long. Trimming took 1 base from V and 0 from J, leaving 9 bases between them. A remark on this clone: The antigen is undetermined.

Sequencing used immunoSEQ multiplex PCR; TCRdb keeps in-frame clones, though not all of them. The table records roughly 70,000 clones, roughly 89% of them present only once. V usage is TRBV11-1 and J usage is TRBJ2-2, with D possibly matching TRBD2 (6 bases). Sequencing used CD4+ or CD8+ T cells sorted from blood, obtained in a trial of the OX40 agonist ivuxolimab. The source of this sequence is an adult with an advanced solid tumor such as melanoma, head and neck, liver or kidney cancer. The CDR3 coding sequence is TGTGCCAGCAGCTTAGTCGGGACTTCGAACACCGGGGAGCTGTTTTTT. It yields the protein CASSLVGTSNTGELFF.